Listed here are 29 T cell receptor beta chains from one sample, sequenced in a study of T cells in Graves' hyperthyroidism and ophthalmopathy. Template material for amplifying TCR beta CDR3 regions consisted of RNA transcripts. RT-PCR in the first round (using the HTBI primer set) targeted the TCR CDR3. TCRdb itself ran the multiplex PCR reads through MiXCR, one entry per CDR3 protein. The sample holds hundreds of thousands of distinct CDR3 sequences; around 13% are singletons and the top ten take about 5.8%. Sequenced: blood. The receptors derive from a woman in her 30s with Graves' hyperthyroidism that later progressed to Graves' ophthalmopathy.

In this sample, this clonotype turned up a few times. V is TRBV27 and J is TRBJ2-3, with TRBD2 identical over 13 bases. V lost 5 bases, J lost 4 bases, and 12 bases stayed unmatched. The CDR3 consists of 18 residues. Per germline, CDR1 MNHEY and CDR2 SMNVEV (reference sequence). The CDR3 DNA sequence: TGTGCCAGCAGTGAGGGGACTAGCGGGAACCAACAACCAGATACGCAGTATTTT. Protein product: CASSEGTSGNQQPDTQYF.

The chain is built from TRBV13 and TRBJ2-3; the D call may be TRBD1 or TRBD2 (6 bases each). Germline V gives CDR1 PRHDT, CDR2 FYEKMQ (reference sequence). The length of the CDR3 is 14 residues. Trimming stripped 5 bases from V and 6 bases from J, with 15 bases between. The DNA for the CDR3 is TGTGCCAGCAGCCGAGGGGGGTCGAAGGATACGCAGTATTTT. Translated: CASSRGGSKDTQYF.

The chain combines TRBV5-6 with TRBJ1-3; TRBD1 matches at 8 bases. The CDR3 runs to 17 residues. After removal of 3 bases from V and 4 bases from J, the junction contained 12 bases not matched to a gene. Germline V gives CDR1 SGHDT, CDR2 YYEEEE. The CDR3 spells CASSSNGQGKGGNTIYF. Written as DNA, the CDR3 is TGTGCCAGCAGCTCGAATGGACAGGGAAAAGGAGGAAACACCATATATTTT.

This clonotype was counted many times. The V call is TRBV6-1, the J call TRBJ2-1, with D unresolved. The CDR3 sequence is 12 residues long. V lost 7 bases to trimming and J lost 3 bases, with 7 bases between them. The V gene's germline CDR1 is MNHNS and CDR2 SASEGT. The CDR3 loop is CASTINYNEQFF. The DNA of the CDR3 is TGTGCCAGCACTATAAACTACAATGAGCAGTTCTTC.

The chain recombines TRBV19 with TRBJ1-4; TRBD1 might be the D (6 bases). Trimming pared 4 bases from V and 8 bases from J, leaving 20 bases between. In germline, CDR1 is LNHDA, CDR2 SQIVND (reference sequence). The CDR3 spans 16 residues. CDR3 nucleotide sequence: TGTGCCAGTAGTACCTCAGGGGCCAGGGTCCGGGAAAAACTGTTTTTT. Protein: CASSTSGARVREKLFF.

This clonotype was recorded at least ten times. The V and J genes are TRBV7-3 and TRBJ1-5; D is uncertain. Germline V lookup: CDR1 SGHTA, CDR2 FQGTGA. Trimming stripped 0 bases from V and 6 bases from J, with 6 bases between. The CDR3 is 13 residues long. The CDR3 bases are TGTGCCAGCAGCTTAACTAGCCTTCAGCCCCAGCATTTT. Its protein is CASSLTSLQPQHF. Filled out from reference TRBV7-3 and TRBJ1-5, the complete variable domain reads GAGVSQTPSNKVTEKGKYVELRCDPISGHTALYWYRQSLGQGPEFLIYFQGTGAADDSGLPNDRFFAVRPEGSVSTLKIQRTERGDSAVYLCASSLTSLQPQHFGDGTRLSIL.

This clonotype was observed a few times. The J gene is TRBJ2-2, the V gene TRBV6-2 or TRBV6-3; D could derive from TRBD1 or TRBD2 (5 bases each). Per germline, CDR1 MNHEY and CDR2 SVGEGT. This CDR3 is built from 12 residues. Trimming shortened V by 5 bases and J by 13 bases, and 14 bases separated the two germline ends. The CDR3 nucleotides read TGTGCCAGCAGTGATGGGGACCGGCGGCTGTTTTTT. This translates into CASSDGDRRLFF.

This chain links TRBV27 with TRBJ2-7, with 8 bases matching TRBD1. J was trimmed by 5 bases and V by 5 bases; bases with no gene match: 5. The CDR3 length is 13 residues. CDR1 MNHEY and CDR2 SMNVEV come from the germline V gene (reference sequence). The CDR3 protein is CASSGTGSDEQYF. The CDR3, as DNA: TGTGCCAGCAGTGGGACAGGCTCGGACGAGCAGTACTTC.

This clonotype was picked up many times. The genes are TRBV28 and TRBJ1-2; no reliable D call. This CDR3 contains 14 residues. CDR1 is MDHEN and CDR2 is SYDVKM in the germline V gene. V was shortened by 2 bases and J by 5 bases, with 12 bases between the two germline ends. CDR3: CASSLLGMKYGYTF. In DNA form, the CDR3 reads TGTGCCAGCAGTTTACTTGGGATGAAGTATGGCTACACCTTC.

This clonotype was detected many times. The chain combines TRBV28 with TRBJ2-7; D unclear. The CDR3 is 17 residues long. Per germline, CDR1 MDHEN and CDR2 SYDVKM. V was trimmed by 5 bases and J by 4 bases, leaving 24 bases between them. CDR3 region: CASSPLTGSTTEYEQYF. CDR3 nucleotides: TGTGCCAGCAGTCCTCTAACCGGGTCCACAACCGAATACGAGCAGTACTTC.

This clonotype was detected ten times or more. This chain connects TRBV11-3 to TRBJ2-5; D is possibly TRBD1 (6 bases). Germline CDR1 is SGHNT and CDR2 is YENEEA. The CDR3 is 14 amino acids. Trimming took 1 base from V and 3 from J, leaving 9 bases between them. The CDR3 coding sequence is TGTGCCAGCAGCTTAGGATACAGGGAAGAGACCCAGTACTTC. Protein: CASSLGYREETQYF.

Many counts were recorded for this clonotype. The chain is built from TRBV12-3 or TRBV12-4 and TRBJ2-1; TRBD2 matches at 7 bases. The ends lost 8 bases at V and 0 bases at J; junction bases unmatched: 10. The CDR3 loop spans 16 amino acids. The CDR3 sequence: CASGGELSLSYNEQFF. The CDR3 DNA reads as TGTGCCAGCGGGGGGGAGCTAAGTCTCTCCTACAATGAGCAGTTCTTC.

This clonotype was recorded many times. The rearrangement uses TRBV2 and TRBJ2-4, with D unclear. V gave up 1 base and J gave up 0 bases, with 7 bases separating them. The CDR3 totals 15 residues. CDR1 SNHLY and CDR2 FYNNEI come from the germline V gene. CDR3 coding DNA: TGTGCCAGCAGTGAAGTCCGACAAGCCAAAAACATTCAGTACTTC. This encodes CASSEVRQAKNIQYF. The complete variable domain, with remaining parts taken from reference TRBV2 and TRBJ2-4, reads EPEVTQTPSHQVTQMGQEVILRCVPISNHLYFYWYRQILGQKVEFLVSFYNNEISEKSEIFDDQFSVERPDGSNFTLKIRSTKLEDSAMYFCASSEVRQAKNIQYFGAGTRLSVL.

This clonotype was seen at least ten times. The rearrangement uses TRBV5-1 and TRBJ2-5; TRBD2 matches 9 bases. The CDR3 loop spans 15 amino acids. CDR1 and CDR2 from the germline V gene are SGHRS and YFSETQ. V gave up 9 bases and J gave up 2 bases; unmatched junction bases: 11. CDR3 DNA: TGCGCCAACAGAACCGGGACTAGCAGACAAGAGACCCAGTACTTC. Translating gives CANRTGTSRQETQYF.

The chain joins TRBV19 to TRBJ1-6; 7 nucleotides align to TRBD1. The CDR3 sequence is 15 residues long. J was trimmed by 9 bases and V by 3 bases; bases with no gene match: 8. CDR1 is LNHDA and CDR2 is SQIVND in the germline V gene (reference sequence). The CDR3 coding sequence is TGTGCCAGTAGTATTCAACAGGGGATCGGTTCACCCCTCCACTTT. This gives the protein CASSIQQGIGSPLHF.

Only one count was recorded for this clonotype. A much larger clone lies one base from this, so it may be a read error. Without the conserved terminal phenylalanine or tryptophan, this CDR3 likely stems from a read error. The chain has TRBV20-1 and TRBJ1-1; D may be TRBD1 (6 bases). V dropped 5 bases and J dropped 5 bases, with 21 bases sitting between them. Germline V gene data show CDR1 as DFQATT and CDR2 as SNEGSKA (reference sequence). The CDR3 totals 15 residues. The CDR3 DNA is TGCAGTGCTCGCCCAGGCGCAGGGGATAGGACTGAAGCTTTCTTA. Translated: CSARPGAGDRTEAFL.

This clonotype was detected only a few times. The chain joins TRBV20-1 to TRBJ2-2; 7 nucleotides match TRBD2. The CDR3 extends over 15 amino acids. V was clipped by 3 bases and J by 8 bases; unmatched bases: 12. Germline loops: CDR1 DFQATT, CDR2 SNEGSKA (reference sequence). In nucleotides, the CDR3 is TGCAGTGCTAGCAGCGGGACGTTTGGAAAAGGGGAGCTGTTTTTT. Protein sequence: CSASSGTFGKGELFF.

The chain has TRBV28 and TRBJ2-5; TRBD1 matches 8 bases. V lost 8 bases to trimming and J lost 4 bases; unmatched junction nucleotides: 6. The CDR3 has 13 residues. Germline V gene lookup returns CDR1 MDHEN and CDR2 SYDVKM. CDR3 region: CASGQGRRETQYF. CDR3 nucleotide sequence: TGTGCCAGCGGACAGGGAAGAAGAGAGACCCAGTACTTC.

This clonotype was seen repeatedly, ten times or more. This chain links TRBV7-9 with TRBJ2-1, with D possibly matching TRBD1 (6 bases). The CDR3 totals 14 residues. Germline V gives CDR1 SEHNR, CDR2 FQNEAQ (reference sequence). The ends were cut back, 5 bases at V and 5 bases at J, with 13 bases in the middle. Here the CDR3 DNA reads TGTGCCAGCAGCCAAAGGACAGCGGACAATGAGCAGTTCTTC. Protein: CASSQRTADNEQFF.

There are a few counts of this clonotype. This chain uses TRBV24-1 with TRBJ2-3, with D uncertain. The CDR3 consists of 13 residues. Trimming took off 8 bases at V and 2 bases at J, with 10 bases between the two ends. Germline V gives CDR1 KGHDR, CDR2 SFDVKD. DNA for the CDR3: TGTGCCACCAACGCTGAGCTCACAGATACGCAGTATTTT. It is translated as CATNAELTDTQYF.

This clonotype was detected many times. The chain links TRBV9 to TRBJ2-5, with TRBD2 matching 8 bases. J was trimmed by 5 bases and V by 3 bases; bases with no gene match: 6. The CDR3 loop spans 14 amino acids. Germline assignment: CDR1 SGDLS and CDR2 YYNGEE. Written as DNA, the CDR3 is TGTGCCAGCAGCGAGGGACTAGTTGGGGAGACCCAGTACTTC. This codes for CASSEGLVGETQYF.

This clonotype was counted many times. The chain carries TRBV20-1 and TRBJ2-7; no definite D call. The germline V and J ends were trimmed by 7 bases and 3 bases, with 7 bases remaining between them. This CDR3 spans 10 amino acids. Germline CDR1 reads DFQATT; CDR2 reads SNEGSKA (reference sequence). The CDR3 DNA reads TGCAGTGGTGGTGACTACGAGCAGTACTTC. Amino acid sequence: CSGGDYEQYF.

Details on this clonotype: The junction departs from the called germline gene at one end, perhaps through a read error. This chain joins TRBV19 and TRBJ1-5, with D maybe TRBD1 (5 bases). Germline CDR1 and CDR2: LNHDA and SQIVND (reference sequence). This CDR3 has 13 residues. The CDR3 bases are TGTGCCAGTAGTCCGGGGCAGGATCAGCCCGAGCATTTT. This codes for CASSPGQDQPEHF.

This clonotype has at least ten counts. The chain recombines TRBV6-1 with TRBJ1-1, with a tentative D call TRBD1 (6 bases). CDR3 size: 15 residues. Germline V gene sequence: CDR1 MNHNS, CDR2 SASEGT. V was pared by 5 bases and J by 4 bases, with 17 bases between. As DNA, the CDR3 is TGTGCCAGCAGTCCCAGCGGACAGAAGACCACTGAAGCTTTCTTT. This gives the protein CASSPSGQKTTEAFF.

This clonotype was seen many times. CDR3 residues: CAISGSTAGAPGETQYF. For the CDR3, the DNA is TGTGCCATCAGTGGGTCTACGGCGGGGGCGCCGGGCGAGACCCAGTACTTC. The chain carries TRBV10-3 and TRBJ2-5, with D perhaps matching TRBD2 (7 bases). This CDR3 is built from 17 residues. Trimming shortened V by 4 bases and J by 5 bases, and 23 bases separated the two germline ends. The germline V gene encodes CDR1 ENHRY and CDR2 SYGVKD.

Many counts were recorded for this clonotype. This chain links TRBV19 with TRBJ1-1; no firm D call. Trimming removed 3 bases from V and 0 bases from J, with 5 bases in between. There are 13 residues in the CDR3. Per germline, CDR1 LNHDA and CDR2 SQIVND (reference sequence). The DNA of the CDR3 is TGTGCCAGTAGTATCCTTATGAACACTGAAGCTTTCTTT. Encoded protein: CASSILMNTEAFF.

This clonotype was counted many times. The chain is built from TRBV20-1 and TRBJ2-1, with D unresolved. This CDR3 is 12 amino acids long. CDR1 DFQATT and CDR2 SNEGSKA come from the germline V gene (reference sequence). The V end was cut by 5 bases, the J end by 6 bases, with 11 bases between. CDR3 loop: CSARDGGNEQFF. CDR3 bases: TGCAGTGCTCGTGACGGTGGCAATGAGCAGTTCTTC.

The chain recombines TRBV12-3 or TRBV12-4 with TRBJ2-4; TRBD1 aligns across 7 bases. V dropped 5 bases and J dropped 8; count of bases not matched to a gene: 15. The CDR3 loop spans 16 amino acids. The CDR3 sequence is CASSLMGQLAPYIQYF. As DNA, the CDR3 is TGTGCCAGCAGTCTAATGGGACAGCTCGCGCCGTACATTCAGTACTTC.

This clonotype was recorded many times. The V and J genes are TRBV6-2 or TRBV6-3 and TRBJ2-1, with unresolved D. With 7 bases removed from V and 5 bases from J, the gap between germline ends came to 15 bases. Per the germline V gene, CDR1 is MNHEY and CDR2 is SVGEGT. The CDR3 totals 14 residues. The CDR3 region is CASKSAWTDNEQFF. The CDR3 DNA reads TGTGCCAGCAAATCCGCCTGGACGGACAATGAGCAGTTCTTC.